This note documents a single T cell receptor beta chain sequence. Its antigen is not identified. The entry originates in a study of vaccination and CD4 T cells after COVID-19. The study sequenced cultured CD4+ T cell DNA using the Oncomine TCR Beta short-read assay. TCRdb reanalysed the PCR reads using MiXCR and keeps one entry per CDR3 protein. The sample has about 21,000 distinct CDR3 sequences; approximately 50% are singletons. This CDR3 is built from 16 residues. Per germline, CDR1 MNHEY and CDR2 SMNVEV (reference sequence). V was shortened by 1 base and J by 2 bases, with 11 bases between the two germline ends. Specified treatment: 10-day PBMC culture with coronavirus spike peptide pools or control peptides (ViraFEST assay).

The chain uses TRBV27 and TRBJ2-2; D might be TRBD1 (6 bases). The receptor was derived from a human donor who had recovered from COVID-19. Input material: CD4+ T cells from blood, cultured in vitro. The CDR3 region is CASSLFLQGNTGELFF. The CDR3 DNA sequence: TGTGCCAGCAGTTTATTCTTACAGGGCAACACCGGGGAGCTGTTTTTT.